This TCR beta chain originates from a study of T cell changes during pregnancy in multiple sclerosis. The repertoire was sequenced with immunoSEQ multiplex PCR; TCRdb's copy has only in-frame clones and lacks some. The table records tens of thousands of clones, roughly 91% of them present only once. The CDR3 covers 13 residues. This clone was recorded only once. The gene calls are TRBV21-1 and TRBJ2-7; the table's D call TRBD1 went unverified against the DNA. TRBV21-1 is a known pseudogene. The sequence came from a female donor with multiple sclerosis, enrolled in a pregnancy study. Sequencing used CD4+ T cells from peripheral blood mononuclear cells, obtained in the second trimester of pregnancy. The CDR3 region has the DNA TGTGCCAGCAGCAAAGCAACAGGGGCAAAGCAGTACTTC. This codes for CASSKATGAKQYF.